The T cell receptor (beta chain) under discussion was sequenced for a study of cytomegalovirus exposure and HLA in healthy donors. General study findings and limits: Indistinguishable V segments such as TRBV6-2 and TRBV6-3 were excluded.

Trimming removed 8 bases from V and 5 bases from J, with 21 bases in between. The germline V gene has CDR1 MNHEY and CDR2 SVGAGI. There are 15 residues in the CDR3. Primers for the PCR totalled 60 Vbeta and 13 Jbeta. Data came from immunoSEQ multiplex PCR; TCRdb stores just in-frame clones and leaves some out. The sample includes around 110,000 clones. Concerning this clone itself: What it binds is unknown.

This TCR came from a man aged 40-49 years in good health and CMV-seropositive. The chain has TRBV6-5 and TRBJ1-1, with D possibly matching TRBD1 (6 bases). Sequenced input: PBMCs. The CDR3 spells CASFSAGELRTEAFF. CDR3 coding DNA: TGTGCCAGCTTCTCGGCAGGGGAGTTAAGGACTGAAGCTTTCTTT.